This T cell receptor (beta chain) is drawn from a study of blood T cell repertoires in COVID-19. On the study more broadly: Spain, Italy and the United States supplied samples that represented acute and convalescent COVID-19. Nucleic acid was either cDNA or gDNA, and it came from T cells, B-cell-depleted T cells, or PBMCs.

As processed by the authors: Using reference gene primer amplification, nucleated cell counts were estimated. Here immunoSEQ multiplex PCR was the method, and the copy in TCRdb shows in-frame clones only, minus some. Clonal size and the V and J genes are those of that table, whereas D and trimming came from the DNA. The data hold 86,000 or so clones, with 90% to 95% observed a single time. The CDR3 sequence is 15 residues long. The trim removed 6 bases at V and 8 bases at J, leaving 10 bases unmatched. Germline CDR1 and CDR2: MNHEY and SVGEGT. This clone was counted a few times. The specimen sequenced was peripheral blood. The sequence was obtained from a human donor with active COVID-19. The donor label of this sample is uncertain. This chain connects TRBV6-2 or TRBV6-3 to TRBJ1-4, with 9 bases lining up with TRBD1. CDR3 in DNA: TGTGCCAGCAGCCCGCGGACAGGGGTCCGGGAAAAACTGTTTTTT. It codes for CASSPRTGVREKLFF.